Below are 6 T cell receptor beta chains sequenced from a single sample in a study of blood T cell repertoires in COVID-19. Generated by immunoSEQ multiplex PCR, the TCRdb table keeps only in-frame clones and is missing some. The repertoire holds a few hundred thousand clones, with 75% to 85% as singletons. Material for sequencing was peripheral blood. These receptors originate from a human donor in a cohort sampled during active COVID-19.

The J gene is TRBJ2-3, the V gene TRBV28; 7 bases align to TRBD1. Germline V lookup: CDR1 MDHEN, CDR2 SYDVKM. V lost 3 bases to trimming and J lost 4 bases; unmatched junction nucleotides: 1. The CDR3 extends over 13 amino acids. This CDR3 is CASSFRGSDTQYF. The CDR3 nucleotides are TGTGCCAGCAGTTTCAGGGGGTCAGATACGCAGTATTTT.

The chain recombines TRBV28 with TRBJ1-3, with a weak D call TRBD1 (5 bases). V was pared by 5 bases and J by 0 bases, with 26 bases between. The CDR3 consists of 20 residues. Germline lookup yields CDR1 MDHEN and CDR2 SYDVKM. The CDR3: CASSPRTRTRPLSSGNTIYF. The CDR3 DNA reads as TGTGCCAGCAGTCCCCGGACAAGGACAAGACCGTTGAGCTCTGGAAACACCATATATTTT. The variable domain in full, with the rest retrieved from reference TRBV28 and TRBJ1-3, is DVKVTQSSRYLVKRTGEKVFLECVQDMDHENMFWYRQDPGLGLRLIYFSYDVKMKEKGDIPEGYSVSREKKERFSLILESASTNQTSMYLCASSPRTRTRPLSSGNTIYFGEGSWLTVV.

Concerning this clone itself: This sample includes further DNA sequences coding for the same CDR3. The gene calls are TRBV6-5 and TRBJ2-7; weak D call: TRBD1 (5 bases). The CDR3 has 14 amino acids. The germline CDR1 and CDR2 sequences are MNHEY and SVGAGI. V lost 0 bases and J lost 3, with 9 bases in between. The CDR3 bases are TGTGCCAGCAGTTACTCAGGGCAGGGCTACGAGCAGTACTTC. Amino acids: CASSYSGQGYEQYF.

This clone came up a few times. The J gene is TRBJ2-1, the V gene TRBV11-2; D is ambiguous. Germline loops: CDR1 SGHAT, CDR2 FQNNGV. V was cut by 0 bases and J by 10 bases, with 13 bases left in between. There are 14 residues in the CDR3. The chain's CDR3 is CASSLDLGAREQFF. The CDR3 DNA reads TGTGCCAGCAGCTTAGATCTTGGCGCCAGGGAGCAGTTCTTC.

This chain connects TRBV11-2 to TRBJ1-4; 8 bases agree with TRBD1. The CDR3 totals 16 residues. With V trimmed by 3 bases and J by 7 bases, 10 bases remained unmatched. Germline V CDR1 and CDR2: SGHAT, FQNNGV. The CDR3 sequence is CASSFTPQGAFEKLFF. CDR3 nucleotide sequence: TGTGCCAGCAGCTTCACCCCCCAGGGGGCGTTTGAAAAACTGTTTTTT.

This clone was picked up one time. The CDR3 reads CASSLTGFSNQPQHF. The CDR3 DNA sequence: TGTGCCAGCAGCCTAACAGGCTTTAGCAATCAGCCCCAGCATTTT. This chain connects TRBV7-2 to TRBJ1-5; the D gene is possibly TRBD1 (5 bases). Germline V gene lookup returns CDR1 SGHTA and CDR2 FQGNSA. The ends were cut back, 5 bases at V and 0 bases at J, with 11 bases in the middle. The length of the CDR3 is 15 residues.